The next 31 T cell receptor beta chains were all read from a single sample in a study of early T cells in non-severe SARS-CoV-2 infection. Each CDR3 protein is one row after TCRdb ran MiXCR on the 5' RACE reads. The table shows 100,000 to 120,000 distinct CDR3 sequences, with 10% to 15% occurring only once. The specimen was whole blood, collected at baseline. Receptor source: an adult who was a healthcare worker with PCR-confirmed SARS-CoV-2 infection or an uninfected control (not recorded which).

This chain links TRBV25-1 with TRBJ2-1; 7 bases align to TRBD1. Germline V gene lookup returns CDR1 MGHDK and CDR2 SYGVNS. The CDR3 has 13 amino acids. The V and J ends lost 5 bases and 7 bases, in that order; junction bases with no gene match: 5. CDR3 in amino acids: CASSRYRGNEQFF. The CDR3 coding sequence is TGTGCCAGCAGTCGATACAGGGGAAATGAGCAGTTCTTC.

The J gene is TRBJ1-6, the V gene TRBV7-9; 7 nucleotides match TRBD1. Germline CDR1 and CDR2: SEHNR and FQNEAQ (reference sequence). Trimming at V came to 5 bases and at J to 7 bases, leaving 5 bases not matched to a gene. The CDR3 contains 14 residues. CDR3: CASSPGTANSPLHF. For the CDR3, the DNA is TGTGCCAGCAGCCCCGGGACAGCGAATTCACCCCTCCACTTT.

In this sample, this clonotype turned up a few times. V and J are TRBV3-1 and TRBJ2-2; D ambiguous. V lost 4 bases to trimming and J lost 3 bases, with 15 bases between them. CDR1 and CDR2 from the germline V gene are LGHDT and YNNKEL (reference sequence). The CDR3 extends over 16 amino acids. In nucleotides, the CDR3 is TGTGCCAGCAGCCGACAACTCCCAGGTTACACCGGGGAGCTGTTTTTT. This translates into CASSRQLPGYTGELFF.

The sample holds a few counts of this clonotype. As DNA, the CDR3 is TGCAGTACCCGCTCGACTAGCGGGTCCGACAATGAGCAGTTCTTC. Translated, it gives CSTRSTSGSDNEQFF. The V and J genes are TRBV29-1 and TRBJ2-1, with TRBD2 matching over 10 bases. CDR1 is SQVTM, CDR2 ANQGSEA, per germline. The CDR3 consists of 15 residues.

This clonotype has just a few counts. J is TRBJ2-7 and V is TRBV3-1; 11 bases fit TRBD2. Losses at the gene ends were 4 bases for V and 4 bases for J; bases not matched to a gene: 3. CDR1 LGHDT and CDR2 YNNKEL come from the germline V gene (reference sequence). The CDR3 contains 14 residues. For the CDR3, the DNA is TGTGCCAGCAGCCGCGGGACTAGCGGTTACGAGCAGTACTTC. Translated, it gives CASSRGTSGYEQYF.

The table lists this clonotype with many counts. The gene calls are TRBV27 and TRBJ1-2, with 7 bases that match TRBD1. V lost 3 bases and J lost 5; bases outside the gene matches: 3. Per the germline V gene, CDR1 is MNHEY and CDR2 is SMNVEV (reference sequence). There are 13 residues in the CDR3. CDR3 residues: CASSLGRGYGYTF. The CDR3 bases are TGTGCCAGCAGTTTGGGCAGGGGGTATGGCTACACCTTC.

The chain recombines TRBV29-1 with TRBJ2-7, with D possibly matching TRBD1 (6 bases). V lost 4 bases, J lost 3 bases, and 10 bases lay in between. This CDR3 has 12 residues. Per the germline V gene, CDR1 is SQVTM and CDR2 is ANQGSEA. CDR3 loop: CSVGDKSYEQYF. CDR3 nucleotide sequence: TGCAGCGTTGGGGACAAGAGCTACGAGCAGTACTTC.

The chain carries TRBV6-5 and TRBJ1-2; D remains ambiguous. The CDR3 is made up of 14 amino acids. The germline V gene has CDR1 MNHEY and CDR2 SVGAGI. The germline V and J ends were trimmed by 7 bases and 8 bases, with 20 bases remaining between them. CDR3 nucleotides: TGTGCCAGCACCCTCGTCGAGGGAACTGGCGGCTACACCTTC. Translation: CASTLVEGTGGYTF.

This clonotype was recorded many times. The chain has TRBV4-1 and TRBJ2-1; 7 bases match TRBD1. Germline V gene sequence: CDR1 MGHRA, CDR2 YSYEKL. The CDR3 contains 17 residues. The V gene end was trimmed by 1 base and the J gene end by 2 bases; junction bases not matched to a gene: 8. The CDR3 region has the DNA TGCGCCAGCAGCCAAGCCCGGGGACAGCGAACCTACAATGAGCAGTTCTTC. Residues: CASSQARGQRTYNEQFF.

The chain recombines TRBV18 with TRBJ2-2; no clear D gene. The CDR3 consists of 16 residues. Trimming cost V 6 bases and J 2 bases, with 16 bases left between them. CDR1 and CDR2 (germline): KGHSH, LQKENI. The DNA for the CDR3 is TGTGCCAGCTCTACGCGGCTTGCGGACAACACCGGGGAGCTGTTTTTT. Translating gives CASSTRLADNTGELFF. The whole variable domain, remainder taken from reference TRBV18 and TRBJ2-2, is NAGVMQNPRHLVRRRGQEARLRCSPMKGHSHVYWYRQLPEEGLKFMVYLQKENIIDESGMPKERFSAEFPKEGPSILRIQQVVRGDSAAYFCASSTRLADNTGELFFGEGSRLTVL.

This clonotype was counted between two and nine times. This chain links TRBV6-6 with TRBJ2-7, with D possibly TRBD1 on 5 matching bases. The length of the CDR3 is 14 residues. The germline V gene encodes CDR1 MNHNY and CDR2 SVGAGI (reference sequence). With 4 bases removed from V and 4 bases from J, the gap between germline ends came to 14 bases. CDR3 nucleotides: TGTGCCAGCAGTTCCCCCAGGGTACGGTACGAGCAGTACTTC. Translation gives CASSSPRVRYEQYF.

This CDR3 is CSVELAETQYF. The CDR3 bases are TGCAGCGTTGAGTTGGCGGAGACCCAGTACTTC. V and J are TRBV29-1 and TRBJ2-5; D unresolved. Germline assignment: CDR1 SQVTM and CDR2 ANQGSEA. With 3 bases removed from V and 5 bases from J, the gap between germline ends came to 7 bases. The CDR3 length is 11 residues.

This clonotype was counted only a few times. The DNA of the CDR3 is TGTGCCAGCAGCCAACGGGCAGCATCTGGCTACACCTTC. Protein product: CASSQRAASGYTF. The chain couples TRBV3-1 to TRBJ1-2, with D unclear. CDR1 is LGHDT, CDR2 YNNKEL, per germline (reference sequence). V gave up 2 bases and J gave up 7 bases, with 11 bases separating them. The CDR3 sequence is 13 residues long.

This clonotype has only a few counts. The rearrangement joins TRBV6-6 to TRBJ1-6; possible D gene TRBD1, 6 bases. The CDR3 runs 13 residues. Trimming stripped 5 bases from V and 10 bases from J, with 12 bases between. From germline, CDR1 is MNHNY and CDR2 SVGAGI (reference sequence). CDR3 region: CASSRGGNSPLHF. In DNA form, the CDR3 reads TGTGCCAGCAGTAGAGGGGGGAACTCACCCCTCCACTTT.

The rearrangement links TRBV7-2 to TRBJ1-5, with a tentative D call TRBD1 (5 bases). The CDR3 contains 15 residues. Trimming took 5 bases from V and 0 from J, leaving 11 bases between them. Germline V CDR1 and CDR2: SGHTA, FQGNSA. CDR3 region: CASSAQVNSNQPQHF. As DNA, the CDR3 is TGTGCCAGCAGCGCACAGGTGAATAGCAATCAGCCCCAGCATTTT.

This clonotype was counted ten times or more. The rearrangement joins TRBV2 to TRBJ2-1, with a weak D call TRBD2 (5 bases). The germline V gene encodes CDR1 SNHLY and CDR2 FYNNEI. V was clipped by 3 bases and J by 10 bases, with 7 bases between them. This CDR3 comprises 11 residues. The chain's CDR3 is CASSDREEQFF. CDR3 nucleotide sequence: TGTGCCAGCAGTGATAGGGAGGAGCAGTTCTTC.

The chain combines TRBV20-1 with TRBJ1-2; 9 nucleotides agree with TRBD1. V trimming: 6 bases; J trimming: 8 bases; junction bases outside the gene matches: 7. Germline CDR1 DFQATT, CDR2 SNEGSKA (reference sequence). CDR3 length: 12 amino acids. DNA for the CDR3: TGCAGTGCCCCTGGACAGGGGATCGGCTACACCTTC. Its translation: CSAPGQGIGYTF.

Only a few counts were recorded for this clonotype. For the CDR3, the DNA is TGTGCCAGCAGTTTACGAGTCCGGGACAGTGGAAAGCAGTACTTC. This gives the protein CASSLRVRDSGKQYF. This chain links TRBV28 with TRBJ2-7, with 7 bases matching TRBD1. The CDR3 has 15 amino acids. Germline V gene data show CDR1 as MDHEN and CDR2 as SYDVKM. Trimming removed 2 bases from V and 8 bases from J; junction bases left unmatched: 12.

A few counts support this clonotype. This rearrangement joins TRBV19 to TRBJ2-2; no clear D gene. The CDR3 has 13 amino acids. Trimming shortened V by 3 bases and J by 6 bases, and 8 bases separated the two germline ends. Germline values: CDR1 LNHDA, CDR2 SQIVND (reference sequence). The DNA for the CDR3 is TGTGCCAGTAGTATGGGTCGACCCGGGGAGCTGTTTTTT. It encodes CASSMGRPGELFF.

Comments on this clonotype: Since a much larger clone is just one base distant, this may be a read error. This sequence joins TRBV5-6 and TRBJ1-1; the match to TRBD1 covers 11 bases. CDR3 length: 16 residues. CDR1 and CDR2 from the germline V gene are SGHDT and YYEEEE. V lost 0 bases, J lost 5 bases, and 6 bases stayed unmatched. This chain's CDR3 is CASSLVGTGGGTEAFF. The CDR3 DNA reads TGTGCCAGCAGCTTGGTAGGGACAGGGGGAGGTACTGAAGCTTTCTTT.

The chain couples TRBV12-2 to TRBJ2-7; the table's D gene call, TRBD2, was not cross checked with the DNA. TRBV12-2 is a listed pseudogene. The CDR3 covers 19 residues. The CDR3: CASRLTGRGFLPSSHEQYF. The CDR3 DNA follows: TGTGCAAGTCGTTTAACCGGTCGCGGGTTCTTACCCAGTAGCCACGAGCAGTACTTC.

This clonotype was counted between two and nine times. In nucleotides, the CDR3 is TGCGCCAGCAGCTTGGAGAGGGGGGCGGCAGATACGCAGTATTTT. Its translation is CASSLERGAADTQYF. J is TRBJ2-3 and V is TRBV5-1; D possibly uses TRBD1 or TRBD2 (6 bases each). The CDR3 is 15 amino acids. V was clipped by 0 bases and J by 4 bases, with 12 bases between them. Germline loops: CDR1 SGHRS, CDR2 YFSETQ.

This clonotype was detected ten times or more. V is TRBV6-5 and J is TRBJ1-2, with D possibly being TRBD1 (5 bases). The CDR3 runs to 13 residues. The V and J ends lost 5 bases and 4 bases respectively, with 11 bases between them. Per germline, CDR1 MNHEY and CDR2 SVGAGI. The CDR3 coding sequence is TGTGCCAGCAGTACCGGGGGAGGCTATGGCTACACCTTC. Amino acid sequence: CASSTGGGYGYTF.

This clonotype was picked up a small number of times. The chain links TRBV5-6 to TRBJ1-2; no reliable D call. The CDR3 is 15 amino acids. Per germline, CDR1 SGHDT and CDR2 YYEEEE. V was cut by 1 base and J by 4 bases, with 14 bases left in between. CDR3 region: CASSLSPGRSYGYTF. The CDR3 region has the DNA TGTGCCAGCAGCTTGTCACCAGGACGAAGCTATGGCTACACCTTC.

CDR3 in amino acids: CASSQAGTGVVEEQYF. The CDR3 bases are TGTGCCAGCAGCCAAGCGGGGACAGGGGTTGTGGAGGAGCAGTACTTC. The rearrangement links TRBV3-1 to TRBJ2-7; 10 nucleotides match TRBD1. Germline V gene sequence: CDR1 LGHDT, CDR2 YNNKEL (reference sequence). The length of the CDR3 is 16 residues. Trimming cost V 1 base and J 7 bases; bases outside gene matches: 10.

The chain uses TRBV20-1 and TRBJ1-2; D ambiguous. V was cut by 2 bases and J by 8 bases, with 21 bases left in between. The CDR3 has 15 residues. Germline V gives CDR1 DFQATT, CDR2 SNEGSKA (reference sequence). The CDR3 is CSARQIGLPAVGYTF. Written as DNA, the CDR3 is TGCAGTGCTAGACAAATCGGGCTCCCGGCGGTCGGCTACACCTTC.

The rearrangement joins TRBV7-8 to TRBJ2-7; D remains unclear. CDR1 and CDR2 from the germline V gene are SGHVS and FQNEAQ. V was clipped by 1 base and J by 2 bases, with 12 bases between them. This CDR3 has 15 residues. The CDR3 is CASSLGTSTPYEQYF. The DNA for the CDR3 is TGTGCCAGCAGCTTAGGCACCTCAACCCCCTACGAGCAGTACTTC. The variable domain in full, with the rest retrieved from reference TRBV7-8 and TRBJ2-7, is GAGVSQSPRYKVAKRGQDVALRCDPISGHVSLFWYQQALGQGPEFLTYFQNEAQLDKSGLPSDRFFAERPEGSVSTLKIQRTQQEDSAVYLCASSLGTSTPYEQYFGPGTRLTVT.

The rearrangement uses TRBV10-3 and TRBJ2-7; tentatively, D is TRBD2 (5 bases). The germline gives CDR1 ENHRY, CDR2 SYGVKD. The length of the CDR3 is 15 residues. The ends were cut back, 6 bases at V and 0 bases at J, with 15 bases in the middle. The CDR3 sequence: CAIRDPTTLSYEQYF. DNA of the CDR3: TGTGCCATCAGGGACCCGACTACGCTCTCCTACGAGCAGTACTTC.

The rearrangement links TRBV11-2 to TRBJ2-1; 11 positions match TRBD1. This CDR3 is 15 amino acids long. Germline CDR1 SGHAT, CDR2 FQNNGV. V lost 0 bases and J lost 15; bases outside the gene matches: 10. CDR3 in amino acids: CASSLEGQGGLNRFF. CDR3 nucleotides: TGTGCCAGCAGCTTAGAGGGACAGGGGGGCCTTAATCGGTTCTTC.

V usage is TRBV12-5 and J usage is TRBJ2-3, with 7 positions matching TRBD2. The germline gives CDR1 LGHNT, CDR2 FRNRAP. The CDR3 totals 17 residues. V lost 2 bases, J lost 0 bases, and 8 bases stayed unmatched. CDR3 DNA sequence: TGTGCTAGTGGTTTGTTCTCCAATAGCGGGAGCACAGATACGCAGTATTTT. Its protein is CASGLFSNSGSTDTQYF.

The chain has TRBV25-1 and TRBJ2-1; possibly TRBD1 for D (5 bases). V lost 0 bases and J lost 0, with 9 bases in between. The CDR3 extends over 16 amino acids. CDR1 is MGHDK, CDR2 SYGVNS, per germline. CDR3 sequence reads: CASSEYRGFSYNEQFF. CDR3 in DNA: TGTGCCAGCAGTGAATATAGGGGATTCTCCTACAATGAGCAGTTCTTC.